The 8 T cell receptor beta chains below all came from one sample that was sequenced in a study of blood T cell repertoires in COVID-19. This table comes from immunoSEQ multiplex PCR, and its TCRdb copy is limited to in-frame clones, with some not included. The table includes under 200,000 clones, approximately 85% detected once. The sample consisted of peripheral blood. These receptors all stem from a woman of 80 years or more with acute or convalescent COVID-19.

The gene calls are TRBV5-4 and TRBJ2-7; D is perhaps TRBD1 (5 bases). V lost 6 bases to trimming and J lost 2 bases, with 18 bases between them. CDR3 length: 15 residues. CDR1 is SGHNT, CDR2 YYREEE, per germline (reference sequence). CDR3 in amino acids: CASTAWGKGTYEQYF. The CDR3 DNA sequence: TGTGCCAGCACCGCTTGGGGTAAGGGGACCTACGAGCAGTACTTC.

This clone appeared once. CDR3 sequence: CASSKGRRIAKNIQYF. CDR3 coding DNA: TGTGCCAGCAGCAAAGGACGGAGAATAGCCAAAAACATTCAGTACTTC. V and J are TRBV21-1 and TRBJ2-4; the table's D gene call, TRBD2, was not cross checked with the DNA. TRBV21-1 is classified as a pseudogene. The CDR3 totals 16 residues.

This chain uses TRBV4-1 with TRBJ1-3, with 8 bases that match TRBD1. The germline CDR1 and CDR2 sequences are MGHRA and YSYEKL. Trimming took 0 bases from V and 4 from J; bases not matched to a gene: 2. The CDR3 totals 15 residues. CDR3 DNA: TGCGCCAGCAGCCAAGATGGACAGGGAGGAAACACCATATATTTT. As protein: CASSQDGQGGNTIYF.

The chain employs TRBV9 and TRBJ2-7; D perhaps matches TRBD1 (6 bases). Trimming left V 0 bases short and J 5 bases short, with 15 bases between. Germline CDR1 reads SGDLS; CDR2 reads YYNGEE. This CDR3 contains 15 residues. The CDR3 sequence is CASSVAMGRGNEQYF. The CDR3 DNA is TGTGCCAGCAGCGTAGCTATGGGCAGGGGCAACGAGCAGTACTTC.

The chain is built from TRBV6-5 and TRBJ2-7; D possibly corresponds to TRBD2 (7 bases). With 7 bases removed from V and 5 bases from J, the gap between germline ends came to 21 bases. The CDR3 length is 15 residues. Germline V lookup: CDR1 MNHEY, CDR2 SVGAGI. CDR3: CASNHGDGGRHEQYF. CDR3 in DNA: TGTGCCAGCAACCACGGGGACGGGGGGCGCCACGAGCAGTACTTC.

The chain recombines TRBV5-6 with TRBJ2-5; 12 bases are shared with TRBD2. J lost 7 bases, V lost 2 bases, and 6 bases had no gene match. The CDR3 contains 15 residues. From germline, CDR1 is SGHDT and CDR2 YYEEEE. The CDR3 is CASSLRLAGVVTQYF. CDR3 nucleotide sequence: TGTGCCAGCAGCTTAAGACTAGCGGGAGTGGTGACCCAGTACTTC.

The V gene is TRBV6-5, the J gene TRBJ2-5; 9 positions agree with TRBD2. V was pared by 6 bases and J by 1 base, with 6 bases of the junction left unmatched. From germline, CDR1 is MNHEY and CDR2 SVGAGI. The CDR3 extends over 15 amino acids. CDR3 sequence reads: CASRSSGGTQETQYF. The CDR3 DNA reads as TGTGCCAGCAGAAGTAGCGGGGGCACCCAAGAGACCCAGTACTTC.

The chain combines TRBV2 with TRBJ1-5, with TRBD1 matching over 10 bases. The CDR3 length is 15 residues. Germline lookup yields CDR1 SNHLY and CDR2 FYNNEI. V dropped 3 bases and J dropped 10; count of bases not matched to a gene: 9. CDR3 in DNA: TGTGCCAGCAGTGATCCAGGACAGGGGGATTTCCCCCAGCATTTT. Protein sequence: CASSDPGQGDFPQHF.